The clone carrying this T cell receptor beta chain has more than one count but fewer than ten. Its target is unknown. The data were taken from a study of beta chain features in type 1 diabetes. General observations from the study: Patients with Type 1 diabetes showed moderately but significantly shorter TCRB CDR3s in all four CD4+ subsets. Short templates might get an advantage during PCR, and this would be equal in patients and controls.

Of the isolated RNA, all was reverse transcribed, and so the sequenced material was expressed TCRB transcripts. Produced via immunoSEQ multiplex PCR; TCRdb's table is partial and in-frame only. The table has about 340,000 clones, less than 9.5% seen once. The germline V gene has CDR1 SEHNR and CDR2 FQNEAQ (reference sequence). The CDR3 is 14 amino acids. J was trimmed by 4 bases and V by 8 bases; bases with no gene match: 6. This TCR derives from a woman in her late teens or twenties in good health. The chain has TRBV7-9 and TRBJ2-2; 8 bases map to TRBD2. The sequenced sample was central memory CD4+ T cells from blood. This CDR3 is CASFKSGGTGELFF. In nucleotides, the CDR3 is TGTGCCAGCTTCAAGAGCGGGGGCACCGGGGAGCTGTTTTTT.